The 3 T cell receptor beta chains below all came from one sample that was sequenced in a study of blood T cell repertoires in COVID-19. TCRdb's table, derived via immunoSEQ multiplex PCR, lists solely in-frame clones and lacks some. Here the sample spans about 160,000 clones, roughly 90% being singletons. Input material: peripheral blood. These receptors were taken from a man between 60 and 75 years old with acute or convalescent COVID-19.

The chain uses TRBV5-1 and TRBJ2-3; D is unclear. The V and J ends lost 0 bases and 1 base respectively, with 12 bases between them. CDR3 size: 16 residues. Germline assignment: CDR1 SGHRS and CDR2 YFSETQ. The CDR3 sequence: CASSLGDKQGTDTQYF. In DNA, the CDR3 is TGCGCCAGCAGCTTGGGTGATAAGCAGGGCACAGATACGCAGTATTTT.

The genes are TRBV2 and TRBJ1-5; D perhaps matches TRBD1 (5 bases). The CDR3 is 14 residues long. Germline CDR1 SNHLY, CDR2 FYNNEI. V shed 3 bases and J shed 5 bases, with 11 bases lying between them. The DNA of the CDR3 is TGTGCCAGCAGTGATAAAGGGGCCCATCAGCCCCAGCATTTT. It specifies CASSDKGAHQPQHF.

For the CDR3, the DNA is TGTGCCAGCAGTGAAGTTATATCGGCAGATACGCAGTATTTT. Protein product: CASSEVISADTQYF. The chain links TRBV6-4 to TRBJ2-3; D is unresolved. The CDR3 has 14 residues. Germline CDR1 is MRHNA and CDR2 is SNTAGT. V dropped 3 bases and J dropped 4 bases, with 11 bases sitting between them.